This T cell receptor beta chain was found in a study of PD-L1 blockade in urothelial cancer. Study overall: The year 2014 saw patients start atezolizumab, 1,200 mg intravenously every 3 weeks. Analysis of blood occurred 3 weeks (second dose) and 6 weeks after treatment start. Male sex and bladder-origin urothelial cancer were recorded for about 90% of the roughly 29 patients.

The data were produced by immunoSEQ multiplex PCR, yet TCRdb's version contains in-frame clones alone and is incomplete. The data show about 74,000 clones, 80% to 90% seen once. Germline CDR1 and CDR2: SGDLS and YYNGEE. The CDR3 loop spans 15 amino acids. Trimming took off 0 bases at V and 8 bases at J, with 14 bases between the two ends. Patients had locally advanced or metastatic urothelial carcinoma. V and J are TRBV9 and TRBJ1-4, with TRBD1 as a possible D gene (5 bases). The TCR sequence derives from a man in his 70s with urothelial cancer. This material consisted of PBMCs, taken around atezolizumab (anti-PD-L1) treatment. CDR3 residues: CASSVGWGVREKLFF. The DNA for the CDR3 is TGTGCCAGCAGCGTAGGGTGGGGCGTACGGGAAAAACTGTTTTTT. Full variable domain (outside the CDR3, taken from reference TRBV9 and TRBJ1-4): DSGVTQTPKHLITATGQRVTLRCSPRSGDLSVYWYQQSLDQGLQFLIQYYNGEERAKGNILERFSAQQFPDLHSELNLSSLELGDSALYFCASSVGWGVREKLFFGSGTQLSVL.